Following are 5 T cell receptor beta chains from one sample sequenced in a study of control samples from healthy donors and cancer patients. Method: immunoSEQ multiplex PCR; TCRdb's copy keeps in-frame clones and lacks some. Here the sample spans 170,000 or so clones, about nine tenths being singletons. The sequenced sample consisted of blood. The receptor set was obtained from a woman between 40 and 50 years old in good health.

V gene TRBV14 combines with J gene TRBJ2-1; TRBD2 might be the D (5 bases). The germline V and J ends were trimmed by 0 bases and 4 bases, with 7 bases remaining between them. CDR3 length: 14 residues. Germline values: CDR1 SGHDN, CDR2 FVKESK. CDR3 protein: CASSQDLAYNEQFF. The CDR3 coding sequence is TGTGCCAGCAGCCAAGATCTAGCATACAATGAGCAGTTCTTC.

V usage is TRBV27 and J usage is TRBJ2-6, with D tentatively TRBD1 (5 bases). The V end was cut by 2 bases, the J end by 1 base, with 9 bases between. This CDR3 contains 16 residues. Germline V lookup: CDR1 MNHEY, CDR2 SMNVEV (reference sequence). CDR3 loop: CASSLSQGSGANVLTF. Written as DNA, the CDR3 is TGTGCCAGCAGTTTAAGCCAGGGATCTGGGGCCAACGTCCTGACTTTC.

The chain recombines TRBV6-5 with TRBJ2-7; D unclear. The CDR3 is 12 amino acids. The germline V and J ends were trimmed by 7 bases and 4 bases, with 11 bases remaining between them. Germline CDR1 is MNHEY and CDR2 is SVGAGI. CDR3: CASKARTYEQYF. In DNA, the CDR3 is TGTGCCAGCAAGGCCAGAACGTACGAGCAGTACTTC.

The rearrangement joins TRBV12-2 to TRBJ2-3; the listed D gene, TRBD2, was not tested against the DNA. TRBV12-2 is a pseudogene. CDR3 length: 17 amino acids. The CDR3 protein is CASRFSQTRLCTDTQYF. Written as DNA, the CDR3 is TGTGCAAGTCGCTTTAGCCAAACGAGACTGTGCACAGATACGCAGTATTTT.

This rearrangement joins TRBV6-6 to TRBJ1-6; D is unclear. The V and J ends lost 7 bases and 7 bases respectively, with 11 bases between them. CDR1 and CDR2 from the germline V gene are MNHNY and SVGAGI (reference sequence). The CDR3 totals 13 residues. CDR3 nucleotide sequence: TGTGCCAGCACCGGAGACTGGAATTCACCCCTCCACTTT. Amino acid sequence: CASTGDWNSPLHF.